This entry lists 10 T cell receptor beta chains sequenced from one sample in a study of T cell responses to AZD1222 COVID-19 vaccine. Data came from immunoSEQ multiplex PCR; TCRdb stores just in-frame clones and leaves some out. The profile shows 150,000 or so clones, 90% to 95% of them singletons. Material: peripheral blood, obtained on day 0 of AZD1222 vaccination. The receptors were gathered from an adult in good health.

For the CDR3, the DNA is TGTGCCAGCAGCTTGCAGGCGGCAGGGAACACTGAAGCTTTCTTT. Translation: CASSLQAAGNTEAFF. The genes are TRBV5-4 and TRBJ1-1, with D hard to call. CDR3 length: 15 residues. V lost 1 base and J 1 base, leaving 11 bases between the germline ends. From germline, CDR1 is SGHNT and CDR2 YYREEE (reference sequence).

This chain links TRBV5-6 with TRBJ1-6, with 9 bases fitting TRBD1. CDR1 SGHDT and CDR2 YYEEEE come from the germline V gene. Trimming at V came to 4 bases and at J to 10 bases, leaving 9 bases not matched to a gene. The CDR3 is 15 amino acids. CDR3 protein: CASSLTGGLKSPLHF. The CDR3, as DNA: TGTGCCAGCAGCCTGACAGGGGGTTTAAAATCACCCCTCCACTTT.

V usage is TRBV21-1 and J usage is TRBJ2-7; TRBD1, the D gene given by the table, was not confirmed from the DNA. TRBV21-1 is designated a pseudogene. This CDR3 comprises 19 residues. CDR3 sequence: CASNKNPGQGTLEGAEQYF. The CDR3 DNA follows: TGTGCCAGCAACAAAAATCCGGGACAGGGGACGCTAGAGGGGGCCGAGCAGTACTTC.

The CDR3 region has the DNA TGTGCCTGGAGTGTAGGGGGGACAGGGGGCGCGGCCCAGCATTTT. Its protein product is CAWSVGGTGGAAQHF. V gene TRBV30 combines with J gene TRBJ1-5; 12 bases fit TRBD1. CDR1 and CDR2 from the germline V gene are GTSNPN and SVGIG (reference sequence). With V trimmed by 0 bases and J by 11 bases, 8 bases remained unmatched. CDR3 length: 15 residues.

The J gene is TRBJ1-6, the V gene TRBV18; D remains ambiguous. V gave up 3 bases and J gave up 6 bases, with 6 bases separating them. Germline V CDR1 and CDR2: KGHSH, LQKENI. This CDR3 contains 13 residues. DNA for the CDR3: TGTGCCAGCTCACCCGTCGGTAATTCACCCCTCCACTTT. Its translation: CASSPVGNSPLHF.

V gene TRBV9 combines with J gene TRBJ2-3; TRBD1 matches 7 bases. From germline, CDR1 is SGDLS and CDR2 YYNGEE. J gave up 0 bases and V 6 bases, and 7 bases lay outside the gene matches. This CDR3 is built from 15 residues. CDR3 bases: TGTGCCAGCACCCGTGGGACAGTTAGCACAGATACGCAGTATTTT. This codes for CASTRGTVSTDTQYF.

Remarks on this clone: This clone may be a read error of a much larger clone one base away. The chain has TRBV6-4 and TRBJ2-1; 8 nucleotides agree with TRBD2. The CDR3 consists of 15 residues. CDR1 and CDR2 from the germline V gene are MRHNA and SNTAGT. CDR3 in amino acids: CARSEGSGGGDEQFF. CDR3 sequence (DNA): TGTGCCCGCAGTGAGGGCTCGGGGGGGGGCGATGAGCAGTTCTTC.

CDR3: CASSVELAGVNGELFF. CDR3 in DNA: TGTGCCAGCAGCGTAGAACTAGCGGGGGTCAACGGGGAGCTGTTTTTT. V and J are TRBV9 and TRBJ2-2; 11 bases fit TRBD2. The V gene's germline CDR1 is SGDLS and CDR2 YYNGEE. The trim removed 0 bases at V and 7 bases at J, leaving 5 bases unmatched. CDR3 length equals 16 residues.

V and J are TRBV30 and TRBJ1-6; D possibly corresponds to TRBD1 (5 bases). Trimming cost V 0 bases and J 7 bases, with 13 bases left between them. Looked up from germline, CDR1 is GTSNPN and CDR2 is SVGIG (reference sequence). The CDR3 has 15 residues. This chain's CDR3 is CAWSVLEQANSPLHF. For the CDR3, the DNA is TGTGCCTGGAGTGTGCTAGAACAGGCCAATTCACCCCTCCACTTT.

This chain uses TRBV12-3 or TRBV12-4 with TRBJ2-1, with TRBD2 matching over 7 bases. Trimming took 9 bases from V and 10 from J; bases not matched to a gene: 12. The CDR3 runs to 13 residues. CDR3 loop: CASSKSGGGEQFF. In DNA form, the CDR3 reads TGTGCCAGTTCAAAGTCGGGGGGAGGCGAGCAGTTCTTC.